The text below deals with one T cell receptor (beta chain). The data originate from a study of blood T cell repertoires in COVID-19. The wider study: The United States, Italy and Spain were the sources of the acute and convalescent COVID-19 samples. Sources were T cells, B-cell-depleted T cells, or PBMCs; the material itself was cDNA or gDNA.

Study processing details: From reference gene primer amplification, estimates of nucleated cell counts were derived. Method: immunoSEQ multiplex PCR; TCRdb's copy keeps in-frame clones and lacks some. The DNA was the basis for D and trimming; V, J and clone size are from that table. The repertoire consists of some 270,000 clones, with approximately 86% occurring once and the leading ten covering about 8.8%. Between the trimmed V and J ends, which lost 5 bases and 7 bases, there was a span of 12 bases. The CDR3 runs to 13 residues. Germline CDR1 is SEHNR and CDR2 is FQNEAQ (reference sequence). This TCR was recovered from a man in his forties with active or convalescent COVID-19. The sequencing input was peripheral blood. The genes are TRBV7-9 and TRBJ2-4; D is perhaps TRBD1 (5 bases). The CDR3 DNA reads TGTGCCAGCAGCCAGGGTGAAGGGAACATTCAGTACTTC. The encoded protein is CASSQGEGNIQYF. Looking up the rest from reference TRBV7-9 and TRBJ2-4 gives the full variable domain: DTGVSQNPRHKITKRGQNVTFRCDPISEHNRLYWYRQTLGQGPEFLTYFQNEAQLEKSRLLSDRFSAERPKGSFSTLEIQRTEQGDSAMYLCASSQGEGNIQYFGAGTRLSVL.